This T cell receptor (beta chain) was captured by sequencing in a study of OX40 agonist ivuxolimab in advanced cancers. The CDR3 is 15 amino acids. CDR1 GTSNPN and CDR2 SVGIG come from the germline V gene (reference sequence). Trimming cost V 0 bases and J 6 bases, with 18 bases left between them. TCRdb keeps only in-frame clones here, not all; method: immunoSEQ multiplex PCR. The sample has tens of thousands of clones, around nine tenths seen once. Material: CD4+ or CD8+ T cells sorted from blood, obtained in a trial of the OX40 agonist ivuxolimab. The TCR originated in an adult with an advanced solid tumor such as melanoma, head and neck, liver or kidney cancer. The chain has TRBV30 and TRBJ2-7, with D possibly being TRBD1 (5 bases). The CDR3 spells CAWSVLGREFSEQYF. CDR3 sequence (DNA): TGTGCCTGGAGTGTACTCGGCAGGGAATTCTCCGAGCAGTACTTC.